The 14 T cell receptor beta chains listed next were all sequenced from one sample in a study of blood T cell repertoires in COVID-19. Some clones are missing from TCRdb's copy, which holds only in-frame ones; the method was immunoSEQ multiplex PCR. The table includes roughly 350,000 clones, less than 85% detected once. The sequencing sample was made of peripheral blood. These receptors came from a woman between 18 and 29 years old with acute or convalescent COVID-19.

This clone was found many times. The rearrangement links TRBV19 to TRBJ2-7; no clear D. The CDR3 is 14 residues long. The germline CDR1 and CDR2 sequences are LNHDA and SQIVND (reference sequence). V shed 6 bases and J shed 2 bases, with 14 bases lying between them. The DNA of the CDR3 is TGTGCCAGTAGCCTACTCATCCCTCCCTACGAGCAGTACTTC. This gives the protein CASSLLIPPYEQYF.

The chain is built from TRBV2 and TRBJ1-1, with unresolved D. The length of the CDR3 is 13 residues. Germline V CDR1 and CDR2: SNHLY, FYNNEI. Trimming cost V 7 bases and J 1 base, with 10 bases left between them. As DNA, the CDR3 is TGTGCCAGCACCGGCGGCGGGAACACTGAAGCTTTCTTT. Protein: CASTGGGNTEAFF. The entire variable domain, with the rest obtained from reference TRBV2 and TRBJ1-1, is as follows: EPEVTQTPSHQVTQMGQEVILRCVPISNHLYFYWYRQILGQKVEFLVSFYNNEISEKSEIFDDQFSVERPDGSNFTLKIRSTKLEDSAMYFCASTGGGNTEAFFGQGTRLTVV.

The chain couples TRBV13 to TRBJ2-7, with 14 bases matching TRBD2. The V gene end was trimmed by 4 bases and the J gene end by 0 bases; junction bases not matched to a gene: 5. This CDR3 is 17 amino acids long. Germline values: CDR1 PRHDT, CDR2 FYEKMQ (reference sequence). The CDR3 nucleotides are TGTGCCAGCAGCTCCGGGACTAGCGGGGGCTTCTCCTACGAGCAGTACTTC. Translation: CASSSGTSGGFSYEQYF.

The chain employs TRBV28 and TRBJ1-1, with TRBD1 identical over 7 bases. J lost 13 bases, V lost 2 bases, and 10 bases had no gene match. CDR3 length: 13 residues. Germline V CDR1 and CDR2: MDHEN, SYDVKM. The chain's CDR3 is CASSLGQAQEGFF. CDR3 DNA sequence: TGTGCCAGCAGTTTAGGACAGGCACAAGAGGGTTTCTTT.

This rearrangement joins TRBV15 to TRBJ2-7; no clear D. The CDR3 runs to 13 residues. CDR1 is LNHNV, CDR2 YYDKDF, per germline (reference sequence). The V gene lost 0 bases and the J gene lost 5 bases, with 8 bases spanning the gap. CDR3 in amino acids: CATSRDWANEQYF. CDR3 DNA: TGTGCCACCAGCAGAGATTGGGCCAACGAGCAGTACTTC.

The chain carries TRBV5-1 and TRBJ2-2; TRBD2 aligns across 13 bases. The CDR3 is 20 amino acids. The ends lost 7 bases at V and 4 bases at J; junction bases unmatched: 19. CDR1 is SGHRS and CDR2 is YFSETQ in the germline V gene. The CDR3 sequence: CASWGQDAGLAGQGTGELFF. DNA of the CDR3: TGCGCCAGCTGGGGGCAGGACGCGGGACTAGCGGGACAGGGCACCGGGGAGCTGTTTTTT.

This chain joins TRBV27 and TRBJ2-7; TRBD1 agrees at 9 bases. This CDR3 contains 14 residues. V gave up 3 bases and J gave up 7 bases; unmatched junction bases: 7. CDR1 is MNHEY and CDR2 is SMNVEV in the germline V gene (reference sequence). The CDR3 sequence: CASSFDRGALEQYF. Written as DNA, the CDR3 is TGTGCCAGCAGTTTCGACAGGGGGGCCTTAGAGCAGTACTTC.

The chain uses TRBV10-2 and TRBJ2-1, with a weak D call TRBD2 (6 bases). Germline values: CDR1 WSHSY, CDR2 SAAADI. CDR3 length equals 14 residues. The germline V and J ends were trimmed by 2 bases and 7 bases, with 12 bases remaining between them. In DNA form, the CDR3 reads TGCGCCAGCAGTGAGGCTACTGGACTAAATGAGCAGTTCTTC. Protein sequence: CASSEATGLNEQFF.

The J gene is TRBJ2-7, the V gene TRBV5-1; the match to TRBD1 covers 8 bases. The CDR3 runs 12 residues. The trim removed 5 bases at V and 6 bases at J, leaving 4 bases unmatched. CDR1 and CDR2 from the germline V gene are SGHRS and YFSETQ. CDR3: CASSLTGVEQYF. In DNA form, the CDR3 reads TGCGCCAGCAGTTTGACAGGGGTCGAGCAGTACTTC.

The J gene is TRBJ1-1, the V gene TRBV10-3, with 9 bases that match TRBD1. Germline CDR1 ENHRY, CDR2 SYGVKD. Germline trimming cut 3 bases from V and 5 bases from J; bases unmatched to any gene: 1. This CDR3 has 13 amino acids. In nucleotides, the CDR3 is TGTGCCATCAGTGATGGGACAGGGACTGAAGCTTTCTTT. Its protein is CAISDGTGTEAFF.

The chain joins TRBV12-5 to TRBJ2-5; 10 bases line up with TRBD1. CDR1 and CDR2 from the germline V gene are LGHNT and FRNRAP. Losses at the gene ends were 2 bases for V and 5 bases for J; bases not matched to a gene: 8. The length of the CDR3 is 16 residues. This CDR3 reads CASGLTPGQGFETQYF. CDR3 DNA sequence: TGTGCTAGTGGTTTGACTCCGGGACAGGGGTTCGAGACCCAGTACTTC. Combining the CDR3 with reference TRBV12-5 and TRBJ2-5 gives the whole variable domain DARVTQTPRHKVTEMGQEVTMRCQPILGHNTVFWYRQTMMQGLELLAYFRNRAPLDDSGMPKDRFSAEMPDATLATLKIQPSEPRDSAVYFCASGLTPGQGFETQYFGPGTRLLVL.

This rearrangement joins TRBV5-1 to TRBJ2-3, with 16 bases aligning to TRBD2. Trimming at V came to 3 bases and at J to 11 bases, leaving 6 bases not matched to a gene. There are 15 residues in the CDR3. In germline, CDR1 is SGHRS, CDR2 YFSETQ. Here the CDR3 reads CASSYPGTSGREQYF. DNA for the CDR3: TGCGCCAGCAGCTACCCCGGGACTAGCGGGAGGGAGCAGTATTTT. Based on the CDR3 plus reference TRBV5-1 and TRBJ2-3, the full variable domain is KAGVTQTPRYLIKTRGQQVTLSCSPISGHRSVSWYQQTPGQGLQFLFEYFSETQRNKGNFPGRFSGRQFSNSRSEMNVSTLELGDSALYLCASSYPGTSGREQYFGPGTRLTVL.

The chain couples TRBV7-6 to TRBJ1-3; 7 bases line up with TRBD1. The V and J ends lost 5 bases and 0 bases, in that order; junction bases with no gene match: 4. This CDR3 is built from 15 residues. Germline loops: CDR1 SGHVS, CDR2 FNYEAQ. Here the CDR3 reads CASSPRDSSGNTIYF. Here the CDR3 DNA reads TGTGCCAGCAGCCCTAGGGACAGCTCTGGAAACACCATATATTTT.

V gene TRBV14 combines with J gene TRBJ1-6, with D possibly being TRBD1 (5 bases). Germline V lookup: CDR1 SGHDN, CDR2 FVKESK. V was trimmed by 2 bases and J by 9 bases, leaving 11 bases between them. CDR3 length: 14 residues. CDR3 in DNA: TGTGCCAGCAGCCAAAACTTGGGGGGTTCACCCCTCCACTTT. This encodes CASSQNLGGSPLHF.